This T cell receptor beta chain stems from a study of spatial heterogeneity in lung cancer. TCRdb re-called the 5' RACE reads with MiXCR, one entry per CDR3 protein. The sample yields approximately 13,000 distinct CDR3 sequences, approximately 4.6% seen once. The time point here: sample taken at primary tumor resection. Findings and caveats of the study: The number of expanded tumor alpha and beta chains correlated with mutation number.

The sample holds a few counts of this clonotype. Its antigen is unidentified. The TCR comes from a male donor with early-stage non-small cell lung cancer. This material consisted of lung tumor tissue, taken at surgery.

CDR3 DNA: TGTGCTAGTGGTTTGGTACGCGCAGGTCCTGGAAACACCATATATTTT. As protein: CASGLVRAGPGNTIYF. This rearrangement joins TRBV12-5 to TRBJ1-3; D uncertain. Between the trimmed V and J ends, which lost 0 bases and 2 bases, there was a span of 11 bases. Germline values: CDR1 LGHNT, CDR2 FRNRAP. The CDR3 contains 16 residues. Complete variable domain (other parts from reference TRBV12-5 and TRBJ1-3): DARVTQTPRHKVTEMGQEVTMRCQPILGHNTVFWYRQTMMQGLELLAYFRNRAPLDDSGMPKDRFSAEMPDATLATLKIQPSEPRDSAVYFCASGLVRAGPGNTIYFGEGSWLTVV.